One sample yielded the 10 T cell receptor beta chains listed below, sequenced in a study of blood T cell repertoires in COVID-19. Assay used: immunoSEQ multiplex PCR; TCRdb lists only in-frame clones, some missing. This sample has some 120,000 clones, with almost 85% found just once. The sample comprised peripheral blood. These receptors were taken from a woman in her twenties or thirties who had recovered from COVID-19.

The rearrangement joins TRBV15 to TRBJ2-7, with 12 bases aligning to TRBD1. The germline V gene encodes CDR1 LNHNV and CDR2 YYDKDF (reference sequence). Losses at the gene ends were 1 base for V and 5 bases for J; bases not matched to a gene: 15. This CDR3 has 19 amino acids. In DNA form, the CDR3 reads TGTGCCACCAGCAGAGTGTATCCCCGGGACAGGGGGCAATCTAACGAGCAGTACTTC. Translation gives CATSRVYPRDRGQSNEQYF.

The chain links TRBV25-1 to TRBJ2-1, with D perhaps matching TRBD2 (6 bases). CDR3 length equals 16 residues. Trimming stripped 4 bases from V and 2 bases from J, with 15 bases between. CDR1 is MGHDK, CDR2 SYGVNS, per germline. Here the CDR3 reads CASSALGGRPYNEQFF. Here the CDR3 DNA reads TGTGCCAGCAGTGCCCTAGGAGGGAGGCCCTACAATGAGCAGTTCTTC. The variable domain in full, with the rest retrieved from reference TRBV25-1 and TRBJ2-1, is EADIYQTPRYLVIGTGKKITLECSQTMGHDKMYWYQQDPGMELHLIHYSYGVNSTEKGDLSSESTVSRIRTEHFPLTLESARPSHTSQYLCASSALGGRPYNEQFFGPGTRLTVL.

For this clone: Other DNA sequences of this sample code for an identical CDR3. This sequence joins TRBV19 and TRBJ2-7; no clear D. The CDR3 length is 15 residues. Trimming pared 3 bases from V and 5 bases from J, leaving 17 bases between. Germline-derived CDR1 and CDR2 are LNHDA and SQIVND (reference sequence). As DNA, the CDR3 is TGTGCCAGTAGTATTTCAGGTGGCAAGAAGAACGAGCAGTACTTC. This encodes CASSISGGKKNEQYF.

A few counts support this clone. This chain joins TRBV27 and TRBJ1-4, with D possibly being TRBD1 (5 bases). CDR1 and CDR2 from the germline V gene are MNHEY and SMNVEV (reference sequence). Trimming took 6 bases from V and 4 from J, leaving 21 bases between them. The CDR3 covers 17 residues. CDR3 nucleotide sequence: TGTGCCAGCAGGGTATCATTTTCTCAGGGAAATAATGAAAAACTGTTTTTT. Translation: CASRVSFSQGNNEKLFF.

This chain's CDR3 is CASKLIAGQGKEAFF. DNA of the CDR3: TGTGCCAGCAAACTCATAGCGGGACAGGGGAAGGAAGCTTTCTTT. The chain carries TRBV6-5 and TRBJ1-1; 10 nucleotides align to TRBD1. Germline values: CDR1 MNHEY, CDR2 SVGAGI. This CDR3 has 15 residues. Trimming at V came to 7 bases and at J to 8 bases, leaving 13 bases not matched to a gene.

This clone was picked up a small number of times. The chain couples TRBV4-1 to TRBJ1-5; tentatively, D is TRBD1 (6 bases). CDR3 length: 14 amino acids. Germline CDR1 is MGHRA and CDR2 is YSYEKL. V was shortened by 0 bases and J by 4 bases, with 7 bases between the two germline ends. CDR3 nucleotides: TGCGCCAGCAGCCAAGAGCAGGGGAATCAGCCCCAGCATTTT. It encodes CASSQEQGNQPQHF.

The CDR3 spells CASSLSGLSNSPLHF. DNA of the CDR3: TGCGCCAGCAGCTTGTCGGGTCTTAGTAATTCACCCCTCCACTTT. The chain links TRBV5-1 to TRBJ1-6; D gene ambiguous. The CDR3 length is 15 residues. Trimming took off 1 base at V and 6 bases at J, with 11 bases between the two ends. The germline V gene encodes CDR1 SGHRS and CDR2 YFSETQ.

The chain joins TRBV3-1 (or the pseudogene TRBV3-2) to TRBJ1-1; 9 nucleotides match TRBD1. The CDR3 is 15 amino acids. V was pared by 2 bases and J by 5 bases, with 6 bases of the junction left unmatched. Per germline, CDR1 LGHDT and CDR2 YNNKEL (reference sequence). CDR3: CASSQPGQGRTEAFF. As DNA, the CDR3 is TGTGCCAGCAGCCAACCGGGACAGGGTAGGACTGAAGCTTTCTTT.

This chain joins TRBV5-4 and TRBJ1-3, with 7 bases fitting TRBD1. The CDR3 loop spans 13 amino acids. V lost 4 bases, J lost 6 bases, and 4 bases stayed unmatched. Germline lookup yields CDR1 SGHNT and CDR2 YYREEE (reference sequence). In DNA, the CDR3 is TGTGCCAGCAGCGCGGGACAGCTAAACACCATATATTTT. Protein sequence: CASSAGQLNTIYF.

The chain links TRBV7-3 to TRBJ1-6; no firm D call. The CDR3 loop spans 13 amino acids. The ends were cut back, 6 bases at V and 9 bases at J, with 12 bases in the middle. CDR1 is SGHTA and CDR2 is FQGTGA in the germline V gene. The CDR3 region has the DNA TGTGCCAGCAGTCCCACTTCCGGTTCACCCCTCCACTTT. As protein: CASSPTSGSPLHF.